These 21 T cell receptor beta chains were all obtained from the same sample, sequenced in a study of Graves' ophthalmopathy and Graves' hyperthyroidism. TCR beta CDR3 amplification used RNA transcripts. Second-round multiplex PCR came after a first-round RT-PCR that employed HTBI primers. TCRdb reanalysed the multiplex PCR reads using MiXCR and keeps one entry per CDR3 protein. Of hundreds of thousands of distinct CDR3 sequences listed, approximately 40% are singletons. Sequenced input: peripheral blood. Receptors originate from an adult man with Graves' ophthalmopathy.

The chain joins TRBV7-9 to TRBJ1-5; possible D gene TRBD1, 6 bases. V was pared by 1 base and J by 14 bases, with 15 bases between. The CDR3 length is 13 residues. Looked up from germline, CDR1 is SEHNR and CDR2 is FQNEAQ (reference sequence). CDR3 nucleotides: TGTGCCAGCAGCTTAGGGGACACCTCCTACGAGCATTTT. Its protein product is CASSLGDTSYEHF.

This clonotype was seen at least ten times. The chain recombines TRBV7-3 with TRBJ2-2; 10 nucleotides match TRBD2. Germline assignment: CDR1 SGHTA and CDR2 FQGTGA. With V trimmed by 2 bases and J by 0 bases, 0 bases remained unmatched. The length of the CDR3 is 16 residues. CDR3 DNA sequence: TGTGCCAGCAGCTTAGGGACTAGCGCGAACACCGGGGAGCTGTTTTTT. Translation gives CASSLGTSANTGELFF.

This clonotype was detected ten times or more. This chain joins TRBV10-3 and TRBJ2-7, with a possible D match to TRBD2 (5 bases). Germline V gene lookup returns CDR1 ENHRY and CDR2 SYGVKD. The CDR3 is 14 residues long. The V gene lost 2 bases and the J gene lost 5 bases, with 13 bases spanning the gap. Here the CDR3 DNA reads TGTGCCATCAGTGAGAATCGGGAACTACACGAGCAGTACTTC. It encodes CAISENRELHEQYF.

Notes on this clonotype: A read error may be the cause here, since a much bigger clone is one base away. This chain uses TRBV25-1 with TRBJ2-7; 9 bases align to TRBD1. The CDR3 contains 12 residues. With 6 bases clipped from V and 6 bases from J, the junction kept 3 bases outside the gene matches. Germline values: CDR1 MGHDK, CDR2 SYGVNS. The CDR3 loop is CASRGQGSEQYF. In DNA form, the CDR3 reads TGTGCCAGCAGGGGACAGGGCTCCGAGCAGTACTTC.

This clonotype was recorded at least ten times. V and J are TRBV7-9 and TRBJ2-7, with TRBD2 matching 9 bases. This CDR3 has 15 residues. J lost 2 bases, V lost 1 base, and 3 bases had no gene match. Per germline, CDR1 SEHNR and CDR2 FQNEAQ (reference sequence). CDR3 sequence reads: CASSLVTSGAYEQYF. The CDR3 DNA reads TGTGCCAGCAGCTTAGTGACTAGCGGAGCCTACGAGCAGTACTTC.

With regard to this clonotype: A read error may account for a junction end that differs from germline. The chain is built from TRBV29-1 and TRBJ2-7, with 7 bases lining up with TRBD1. Germline values: CDR1 SQVTM, CDR2 ANQGSEA. This CDR3 is 18 amino acids long. The CDR3, as DNA: TGCGGCGTTGAGGCCCCCGATCGTCGGGCAGGGGGACCCTACGAGCAGTACTTC. Protein product: CGVEAPDRRAGGPYEQYF.

This clonotype was seen ten or more times. The chain is built from TRBV20-1 and TRBJ2-5, with D maybe TRBD1 (5 bases). V lost 6 bases and J 3 bases, leaving 20 bases between the germline ends. Looked up from germline, CDR1 is DFQATT and CDR2 is SNEGSKA (reference sequence). This CDR3 spans 15 amino acids. In nucleotides, the CDR3 is TGCAGTGCCTGGGGCAGGTCGGCTATGGAAGAGACCCAGTACTTC. This sequence encodes CSAWGRSAMEETQYF.

The chain combines TRBV2 with TRBJ2-5; the match to TRBD1 covers 8 bases. The CDR3 sequence is 14 residues long. J lost 1 base, V lost 4 bases, and 2 bases had no gene match. The germline CDR1 and CDR2 sequences are SNHLY and FYNNEI. The DNA for the CDR3 is TGTGCCAGCAGTGTAGGACAGGGCCAAGAGACCCAGTACTTC. Its translation is CASSVGQGQETQYF.

This clonotype was observed at least ten times. The V and J genes are TRBV25-1 and TRBJ2-2; D uncertain. The CDR3 loop spans 16 amino acids. The V gene lost 5 bases and the J gene lost 2 bases, with 15 bases spanning the gap. Germline V CDR1 and CDR2: MGHDK, SYGVNS. The CDR3 loop reads CASSPPGSLNTGELFF. The CDR3 bases are TGTGCCAGCAGTCCCCCCGGCAGTTTAAACACCGGGGAGCTGTTTTTT.

This clonotype came up once. The gene calls are TRBV25-1 and TRBJ1-1; 7 bases are shared with TRBD1. The V gene's germline CDR1 is MGHDK and CDR2 SYGVNS. The CDR3 has 15 amino acids. Germline trimming cut 1 base from V and 0 bases from J; bases unmatched to any gene: 2. Here the CDR3 reads CASSEWQGVNTEAFF. CDR3 nucleotide sequence: TGTGCCAGCAGTGAATGGCAGGGGGTGAACACTGAAGCTTTCTTT.

This chain links TRBV20-1 with TRBJ2-2; 7 bases fit TRBD1. From germline, CDR1 is DFQATT and CDR2 SNEGSKA (reference sequence). The J segment lost 5 bases and the V segment lost 4 bases, leaving 13 bases of the junction unmatched. The CDR3 extends over 16 amino acids. The CDR3 nucleotides read TGCAGTGCTACCTCGATGCCAGGGGGACCAACCGGGGAGCTGTTTTTT. Its translation is CSATSMPGGPTGELFF.

In its sample, this clonotype was seen many times. The chain couples TRBV7-8 to TRBJ1-5; 11 nucleotides align to TRBD1. The V segment lost 2 bases and the J segment 6 bases; nucleotides outside the gene matches: 6. The CDR3 spans 16 residues. The V gene's germline CDR1 is SGHVS and CDR2 FQNEAQ. For the CDR3, the DNA is TGTGCCAGCAGCTTACAGGGGACAGGGGGAGTTCAGCCCCAGCATTTT. Residues: CASSLQGTGGVQPQHF.

On this clonotype itself: A clone one base away is much larger, so this may be a read error. The chain carries TRBV7-3 and TRBJ2-5, with 7 bases lining up with TRBD1. From germline, CDR1 is SGHTA and CDR2 FQGTGA. This CDR3 is 13 amino acids long. CDR3 in amino acids: CASSWTGQETQCF. The DNA for the CDR3 is TGTGCCAGCAGCTGGACAGGCCAAGAGACCCAGTGCTTC. Using reference TRBV7-3 and TRBJ2-5 for the parts outside the CDR3, the full variable domain is GAGVSQTPSNKVTEKGKYVELRCDPISGHTALYWYRQSLGQGPEFLIYFQGTGAADDSGLPNDRFFAVRPEGSVSTLKIQRTERGDSAVYLCASSWTGQETQCFGPGTRLLVL.

The V gene is TRBV5-1, the J gene TRBJ2-5; TRBD2 matches at 10 bases. CDR1 is SGHRS, CDR2 YFSETQ, per germline. The CDR3 consists of 17 residues. Germline trimming cut 3 bases from V and 1 base from J; bases unmatched to any gene: 9. The CDR3 DNA sequence: TGCGCCAGCAGCTCAGTAGCGGGAGGTTCTACCCAAGAGACCCAGTACTTC. This translates into CASSSVAGGSTQETQYF.

In the case of this clonotype: Mismatch with germline at one junction end may stem from a read error. The rearrangement uses TRBV14 and TRBJ2-7, with D unresolved. Germline CDR1 SGHDN, CDR2 FVKESK. CDR3 length equals 11 residues. CDR3 DNA sequence: TGTGCCAGGAGCCCCGGTTACGAGCAGTACTTC. This translates into CARSPGYEQYF.

This rearrangement joins TRBV25-1 to TRBJ2-2; 9 bases are shared with TRBD2. Unmatched junction bases numbered 8, after V lost 8 bases and J lost 4 bases. The CDR3 is 15 amino acids. Germline values: CDR1 MGHDK, CDR2 SYGVNS. The CDR3 nucleotides are TGTGCCAGCTTCTTGAGACTAGCGGTCACCGGGGAGCTGTTTTTT. It codes for CASFLRLAVTGELFF.

The rearrangement links TRBV5-5 to TRBJ2-7, with a tentative D call TRBD1 (6 bases). There are 15 residues in the CDR3. From germline, CDR1 is SGHKS and CDR2 YYEKEE (reference sequence). The ends were cut back, 4 bases at V and 9 bases at J, with 23 bases in the middle. CDR3 sequence: CASSNPTGYPEGQYF. For the CDR3, the DNA is TGTGCCAGCAGCAACCCGACAGGATATCCCGAGGGGCAGTACTTC. Drawing the rest from reference TRBV5-5 and TRBJ2-7, the complete variable domain is DAGVTQSPTHLIKTRGQQVTLRCSPISGHKSVSWYQQVLGQGPQFIFQYYEKEERGRGNFPDRFSARQFPNYSSELNVNALLLGDSALYLCASSNPTGYPEGQYFGPGTRLTVT.

This clonotype was seen a handful of times. This sequence joins TRBV7-9 and TRBJ2-5; D is possibly TRBD2 (5 bases). Germline values: CDR1 SEHNR, CDR2 FQNEAQ (reference sequence). V lost 2 bases and J 2 bases, leaving 21 bases between the germline ends. This CDR3 is built from 18 residues. Here the CDR3 DNA reads TGTGCCAGCAGCTTAAAGGTGGCAGTCCCGGGATCACAAGAGACCCAGTACTTC. Residues: CASSLKVAVPGSQETQYF.

This clonotype was recorded many times. Here the CDR3 reads CASSLALGDEQYF. For the CDR3, the DNA is TGTGCCAGCAGCTTAGCGCTGGGGGACGAGCAGTACTTC. This chain joins TRBV7-9 and TRBJ2-7, with D perhaps assigned TRBD1 or TRBD2 (5 bases each). Trimming shortened V by 0 bases and J by 5 bases, and 8 bases separated the two germline ends. Per germline, CDR1 SEHNR and CDR2 FQNEAQ (reference sequence). The CDR3 runs 13 residues. The variable domain in full, completed from reference TRBV7-9 and TRBJ2-7, reads DTGVSQNPRHKITKRGQNVTFRCDPISEHNRLYWYRQTLGQGPEFLTYFQNEAQLEKSRLLSDRFSAERPKGSFSTLEIQRTEQGDSAMYLCASSLALGDEQYFGPGTRLTVT.

Regarding this clonotype: One end of the junction varies from germline; a read error may be responsible. The chain has TRBV24-1 and TRBJ2-6; possibly TRBD1 for D (5 bases). CDR1 is KGHDR, CDR2 SFDVKD, per germline. The CDR3 loop spans 17 amino acids. The DNA for the CDR3 is TGTGCCACCAGTGATAACAGGCTGATCTCTGGGCCCAACGTCCTGACTTTC. It specifies CATSDNRLISGPNVLTF.

This clonotype was counted a single time. The rearrangement uses TRBV29-1 and TRBJ2-7, with 7 bases aligning to TRBD1. Germline V lookup: CDR1 SQVTM, CDR2 ANQGSEA. The CDR3 runs 12 residues. V lost 8 bases and J lost 5; bases outside the gene matches: 9. The CDR3 loop is CSTGQVGDEQYF. The CDR3 DNA sequence: TGCAGCACAGGACAGGTTGGCGACGAGCAGTACTTC.